Below, 13 T cell receptor beta chains from the same sample are listed, as sequenced in a study of T cells in Graves' hyperthyroidism and ophthalmopathy. Amplified TCR beta CDR3 regions came from RNA transcripts. An initial round of RT-PCR targeting the TCR CDR3 relied on the HTBI primer set. MiXCR, run by TCRdb on the multiplex PCR reads, gives a single entry per CDR3 protein. The table records approximately 600,000 distinct CDR3 sequences, 11% to 15% of them present only once. Sample: blood. These receptors came from a young woman with Graves' ophthalmopathy.

The table lists this clonotype with many counts. The rearrangement joins TRBV12-3 or TRBV12-4 to TRBJ1-1; D is unclear. This CDR3 comprises 8 residues. V was cut by 9 bases and J by 8 bases, with 4 bases left in between. The CDR3 coding sequence is TGTGCCAGGGAAGAAGCTTTCTTT. It is translated as CAREEAFF.

This clonotype was seen at least ten times. This chain connects TRBV2 to TRBJ2-7, with 9 bases aligning to TRBD1. V lost 8 bases, J lost 0 bases, and 5 bases stayed unmatched. Germline CDR1 SNHLY, CDR2 FYNNEI. This CDR3 is built from 14 residues. For the CDR3, the DNA is TGTGCCAGCCGCGACAGGGGGAGCTCCTACGAGCAGTACTTC. This gives the protein CASRDRGSSYEQYF.

The V gene is TRBV6-1, the J gene TRBJ1-6, with 8 positions matching TRBD1. The length of the CDR3 is 16 residues. J was trimmed by 3 bases and V by 8 bases; bases with no gene match: 9. The germline V gene encodes CDR1 MNHNS and CDR2 SASEGT. CDR3 sequence: CASGGAGGFYNSPLHF. CDR3 nucleotides: TGTGCCAGCGGGGGGGCAGGGGGCTTCTATAATTCACCCCTCCACTTT.

This clonotype was picked up many times. The junction departs from the called germline gene at one end, perhaps through a read error. This chain links TRBV20-1 with TRBJ2-3; a weak D match, TRBD1 (5 bases). The germline V gene encodes CDR1 DFQATT and CDR2 SNEGSKA (reference sequence). The CDR3 covers 15 residues. CDR3 bases: TGCAGTGCCAGAGTAGGGGTGGCTAGCACAGATACGCAGTATTTT. Amino acid sequence: CSARVGVASTDTQYF.

The chain uses TRBV7-9 and TRBJ1-2, with D possibly matching TRBD1 (5 bases). The CDR3 length is 11 residues. Germline V gives CDR1 SEHNR, CDR2 FQNEAQ (reference sequence). The CDR3 bases are TGTATAACGGGGGACCTTAATGGCTACACCTTC. It codes for CITGDLNGYTF.

In this sample, this clonotype turned up a few times. CDR3 in DNA: TGTGCCAGCAGCCCCGGCCTGACCTCGTCCCTGTATCTGTTTTTT. Translating gives CASSPGLTSSLYLFF. The V call is TRBV3-1, the J call TRBJ1-4; D is unclear. V lost 4 bases and J 14 bases, leaving 23 bases between the germline ends. Germline CDR1 is LGHDT and CDR2 is YNNKEL (reference sequence). This CDR3 spans 15 amino acids. Full variable domain (outside the CDR3, taken from reference TRBV3-1 and TRBJ1-4): DTAVSQTPKYLVTQMGNDKSIKCEQNLGHDTMYWYKQDSKKFLKIMFSYNNKELIINETVPNRFSPKSPDKAHLNLHINSLELGDSAVYFCASSPGLTSSLYLFFGSGTQLSVL.

This clonotype has ten or more counts. This chain joins TRBV28 and TRBJ1-2; the D is unclear. Trimming removed 6 bases from V and 6 bases from J, with 14 bases in between. Germline V lookup: CDR1 MDHEN, CDR2 SYDVKM. There are 13 residues in the CDR3. The chain's CDR3 is CASSKGNQDGYTF. The CDR3 region has the DNA TGTGCCAGCAGCAAAGGGAACCAGGATGGCTACACCTTC.

This clonotype was counted ten times or more. This chain joins TRBV27 and TRBJ2-3; TRBD2 matches 7 bases. The CDR3 totals 13 residues. Germline V gene sequence: CDR1 MNHEY, CDR2 SMNVEV (reference sequence). The V segment lost 6 bases and the J segment 5 bases; nucleotides outside the gene matches: 5. The CDR3 reads CASSSWGGDTQYF. In nucleotides, the CDR3 is TGTGCCAGCAGCTCTTGGGGGGGAGATACGCAGTATTTT.

This clonotype showed up many times. The V call is TRBV5-1, the J call TRBJ2-2; D remains ambiguous. Germline lookup yields CDR1 SGHRS and CDR2 YFSETQ. The CDR3 has 16 residues. V lost 4 bases to trimming and J lost 0 bases, with 13 bases between them. The CDR3 reads CASSPSTFANTGELFF. The CDR3 nucleotides read TGCGCCAGCAGCCCTAGTACGTTCGCGAACACCGGGGAGCTGTTTTTT.

This clonotype was recorded at least ten times. The chain links TRBV3-1 to TRBJ2-3, with a weak D call TRBD2 (5 bases). There are 15 residues in the CDR3. Germline V gene sequence: CDR1 LGHDT, CDR2 YNNKEL (reference sequence). With 3 bases removed from V and 5 bases from J, the gap between germline ends came to 15 bases. The chain's CDR3 is CASSQGSGEGDTQYF. The CDR3 bases are TGTGCCAGCAGCCAGGGCTCTGGAGAGGGAGATACGCAGTATTTT.

This clonotype was observed many times. V gene TRBV19 combines with J gene TRBJ2-7; TRBD1 or TRBD2 may be the D gene (6 bases each). V lost 0 bases to trimming and J lost 1 base, with 10 bases between them. The CDR3 length is 15 residues. Germline V CDR1 and CDR2: LNHDA, SQIVND (reference sequence). The CDR3 nucleotides are TGTGCCAGTAGTATAGAGACGGGGGCGTCCTACGAGCAGTACTTC. Translated, it gives CASSIETGASYEQYF.

At least ten counts were recorded for this clonotype. The rearrangement joins TRBV3-1 to TRBJ2-7, with 9 positions matching TRBD2. The CDR3 is 16 amino acids. CDR1 is LGHDT and CDR2 is YNNKEL in the germline V gene (reference sequence). V trimming: 1 base; J trimming: 3 bases; junction bases outside the gene matches: 7. CDR3 protein: CASSQGLAGLGYEQYF. CDR3 DNA: TGTGCCAGCAGCCAAGGCCTAGCGGGGCTCGGCTACGAGCAGTACTTC.

There are many counts of this clonotype. The chain carries TRBV13 and TRBJ1-2; tentatively, D is TRBD1 (5 bases). CDR1 PRHDT and CDR2 FYEKMQ come from the germline V gene (reference sequence). V was clipped by 4 bases and J by 1 base, with 13 bases between them. The CDR3 is 15 residues long. The DNA for the CDR3 is TGTGCCAGCAGCTCCATCTCCGACAGTAACTATGGCTACACCTTC. Translating it yields CASSSISDSNYGYTF.